Listed below are T cell receptor beta chains from one sample, sequenced in a study of blood T cell repertoires in COVID-19. Assay: immunoSEQ multiplex PCR; the TCRdb copy retains only in-frame clones and omits some. This repertoire shows about 330,000 clones, about 87% found once; its top ten account for 9.9%. Sequenced: peripheral blood. The receptor source for this set is a man aged 30 to 45 with COVID-19, enrolled during active disease. CDR3s leave out the opening cysteine and the closing phenylalanine or tryptophan.

v_gene: TRBV25-1; j_gene: TRBJ1-6; CDR3aa: ASSETNLSPLH
v_gene: TRBV27; j_gene: TRBJ2-7; CDR3aa: ASRLAGDFYEQY
v_gene: TRBV28; j_gene: TRBJ2-7; CDR3aa: ASTLDTSWGEQY
v_gene: TRBV18; j_gene: TRBJ2-5; CDR3aa: ASSRDRVEETQY
v_gene: TRBV11-3; j_gene: TRBJ2-1; CDR3aa: ASSLVMGGGRADEQF
v_gene: TRBV18; j_gene: TRBJ2-7; CDR3aa: ASSPPGVNRVHEQY
v_gene: TRBV7-2; j_gene: TRBJ1-2; CDR3aa: ASSLIGEGYT
v_gene: TRBV5-6; j_gene: TRBJ2-7; CDR3aa: ASSLGQSYEQY
v_gene: TRBV13; j_gene: TRBJ2-1; CDR3aa: ASSFPFHQRGGEQF
v_gene: TRBV7-9; j_gene: TRBJ1-3; CDR3aa: ASSLSLGESSGNTIY
v_gene: TRBV19; j_gene: TRBJ1-3; CDR3aa: ASSTLSSGNTIY
v_gene: TRBV6-2/TRBV6-3; j_gene: TRBJ2-5; CDR3aa: ASSYDLGSGQYQETQY
v_gene: TRBV6-5; j_gene: TRBJ1-2; CDR3aa: ASSYGTGAIRHGYT
v_gene: TRBV19; j_gene: TRBJ2-1; CDR3aa: ASSFRTSGGKLIYNEQF
v_gene: TRBV7-9; j_gene: TRBJ2-7; CDR3aa: ASSPRAGEPYEQY
v_gene: TRBV15; j_gene: TRBJ2-2; CDR3aa: ATSRGASGAFGELF
v_gene: TRBV14; j_gene: TRBJ2-7; CDR3aa: ASSPSQYEQY
v_gene: TRBV7-9; j_gene: TRBJ1-1; CDR3aa: ASSFRPVGANTEAF
v_gene: TRBV11-3; j_gene: TRBJ1-5; CDR3aa: ASSPLGQGRWADQPQH
v_gene: TRBV2; j_gene: TRBJ2-7; CDR3aa: ASGAYEQY
v_gene: TRBV6-2/TRBV6-3; j_gene: TRBJ1-1; CDR3aa: ASSYGRRTEAF
v_gene: TRBV6-5; j_gene: TRBJ1-6; CDR3aa: ASSQQGDNSPLH
v_gene: TRBV5-1; j_gene: TRBJ2-2; CDR3aa: ASSSPGSGELF
v_gene: TRBV4-3; j_gene: TRBJ2-3; CDR3aa: ASSQGRGGRTDTQY
v_gene: TRBV7-9; j_gene: TRBJ2-5; CDR3aa: ASIRGEGDMETQY